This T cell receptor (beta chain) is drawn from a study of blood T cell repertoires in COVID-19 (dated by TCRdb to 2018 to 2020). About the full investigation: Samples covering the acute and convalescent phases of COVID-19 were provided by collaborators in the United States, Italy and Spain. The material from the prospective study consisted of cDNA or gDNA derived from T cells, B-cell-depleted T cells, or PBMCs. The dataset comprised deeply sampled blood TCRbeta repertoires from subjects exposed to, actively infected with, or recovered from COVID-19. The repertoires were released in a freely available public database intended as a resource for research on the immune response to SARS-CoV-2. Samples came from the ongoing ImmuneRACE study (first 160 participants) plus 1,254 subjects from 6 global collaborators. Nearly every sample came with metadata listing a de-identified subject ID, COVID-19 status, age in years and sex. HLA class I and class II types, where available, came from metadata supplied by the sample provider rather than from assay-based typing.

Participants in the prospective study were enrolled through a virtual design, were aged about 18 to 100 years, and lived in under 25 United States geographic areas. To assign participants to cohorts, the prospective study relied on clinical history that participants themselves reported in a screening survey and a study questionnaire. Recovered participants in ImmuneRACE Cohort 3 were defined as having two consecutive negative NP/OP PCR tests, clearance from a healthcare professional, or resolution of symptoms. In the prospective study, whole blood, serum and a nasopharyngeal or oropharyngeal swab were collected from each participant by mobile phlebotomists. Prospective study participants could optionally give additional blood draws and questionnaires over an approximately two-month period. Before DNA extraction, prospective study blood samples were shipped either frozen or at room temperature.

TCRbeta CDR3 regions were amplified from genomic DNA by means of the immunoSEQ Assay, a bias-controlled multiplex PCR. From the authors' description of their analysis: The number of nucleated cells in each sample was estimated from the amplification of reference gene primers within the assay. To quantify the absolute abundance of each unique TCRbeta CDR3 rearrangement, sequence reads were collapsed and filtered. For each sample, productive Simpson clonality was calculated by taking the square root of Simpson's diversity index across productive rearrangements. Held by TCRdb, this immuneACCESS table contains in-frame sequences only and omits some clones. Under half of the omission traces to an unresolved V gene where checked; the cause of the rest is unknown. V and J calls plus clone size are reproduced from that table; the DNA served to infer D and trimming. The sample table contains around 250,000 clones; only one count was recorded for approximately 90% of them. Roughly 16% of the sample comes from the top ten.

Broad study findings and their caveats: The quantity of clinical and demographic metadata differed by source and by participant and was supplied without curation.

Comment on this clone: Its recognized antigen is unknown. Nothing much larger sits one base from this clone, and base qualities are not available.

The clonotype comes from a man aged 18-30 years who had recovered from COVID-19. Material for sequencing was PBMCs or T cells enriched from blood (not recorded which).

The bases are TGTGCCAGCAGTTGCAAGGACAGGGGAAACACTGAAGCTTTCTTT. Translation gives CASSCKDRGNTEAFF. The rearranged segments are TRBV6-5 and TRBJ1-1, with TRBD1 matching 9 junction bases. CDR1 and CDR2, per the germline V gene, are MNHEY and SVGAGI. The CDR3 has 15 amino acids, counting the end cysteine and phenylalanine. Kept here is only the CDR3 DNA, which spans 45 bases and is read in frame from base 1. Relative to germline, V is missing 4 bases and J is missing 2 bases, with 5 bases of the junction outside any gene match.